This entry lists 20 T cell receptor beta chains sequenced from one sample in a study of identifying expanded T cells in peripheral blood. Only in-frame clones appear in the TCRdb table, and some are missing; sequencing was by immunoSEQ multiplex PCR. The sample includes tens of thousands of clones, 84% of them seen just once. Sample: blood. The receptor source for this set is a person aged 18-70 years in good health.

This chain joins TRBV15 and TRBJ2-1; D remains ambiguous. Germline V gene data show CDR1 as LNHNV and CDR2 as YYDKDF (reference sequence). The CDR3 has 15 residues. V lost 0 bases, J lost 0 bases, and 6 bases lay in between. CDR3 amino acids: CATSREARSYNEQFF. Written as DNA, the CDR3 is TGTGCCACCAGCAGAGAGGCACGCTCCTACAATGAGCAGTTCTTC.

This chain links TRBV6-5 with TRBJ2-7; the match to TRBD1 covers 9 bases. J gave up 7 bases and V 5 bases, and 6 bases lay outside the gene matches. The CDR3 loop spans 13 amino acids. The germline gives CDR1 MNHEY, CDR2 SVGAGI. In DNA, the CDR3 is TGTGCCAGCAGTAAACAGGGGGCAGGGGAGCAGTACTTC. It encodes CASSKQGAGEQYF.

This chain links TRBV28 with TRBJ2-7; TRBD1 matches 9 bases. The CDR3 length is 15 residues. Trimming cost V 3 bases and J 4 bases; bases outside gene matches: 7. Germline lookup yields CDR1 MDHEN and CDR2 SYDVKM. This CDR3 reads CASSFLGTGPYEQYF. In DNA form, the CDR3 reads TGTGCCAGCAGTTTCTTGGGGACAGGGCCTTACGAGCAGTACTTC.

A single count supports this clone. V and J are TRBV28 and TRBJ1-2, with 9 positions matching TRBD1. V dropped 6 bases and J dropped 3; count of bases not matched to a gene: 5. The CDR3 sequence is 14 residues long. CDR1 is MDHEN, CDR2 SYDVKM, per germline. The CDR3 region is CASREQGADYGYTF. CDR3 DNA sequence: TGTGCCAGCAGAGAACAGGGGGCGGACTATGGCTACACCTTC.

The rearrangement links TRBV29-1 to TRBJ2-1; D is undetermined. Trimming pared 4 bases from V and 9 bases from J, leaving 10 bases between. The CDR3 length is 11 residues. The germline V gene has CDR1 SQVTM and CDR2 ANQGSEA. CDR3 protein: CSVGADSEQFF. DNA for the CDR3: TGCAGCGTTGGGGCGGATAGTGAGCAGTTCTTC.

This clone was observed a single time. The CDR3 sequence: CASSMLAGDRNEQFF. The CDR3 DNA sequence: TGTGCCAGTAGTATGCTAGCGGGAGATAGGAATGAGCAGTTCTTC. This chain connects TRBV19 to TRBJ2-1, with TRBD2 matching 10 bases. Germline CDR1 is LNHDA and CDR2 is SQIVND (reference sequence). The junction had 6 bases not matched to a gene; V was cut back by 3 bases and J by 7 bases. The CDR3 is 15 amino acids.

V usage is TRBV19 and J usage is TRBJ2-3; 14 nucleotides agree with TRBD2. V lost 3 bases, J lost 4 bases, and 3 bases stayed unmatched. Germline lookup yields CDR1 LNHDA and CDR2 SQIVND (reference sequence). The CDR3 loop spans 16 amino acids. The chain's CDR3 is CASSIGTSGSADTQYF. The CDR3 nucleotides read TGTGCCAGTAGTATTGGGACTAGCGGGAGTGCAGATACGCAGTATTTT.

This clone was picked up one time. This chain links TRBV9 with TRBJ2-5; 11 nucleotides match TRBD2. With V trimmed by 10 bases and J by 9 bases, 11 bases remained unmatched. The CDR3 is 13 amino acids. From germline, CDR1 is SGDLS and CDR2 YYNGEE. CDR3 residues: CAGSGTSGSSQYF. The CDR3 DNA sequence: TGTGCCGGCTCCGGGACTAGCGGCTCGTCCCAGTACTTC.

This chain joins TRBV5-1 and TRBJ2-2, with 8 bases aligning to TRBD1. Germline CDR1 reads SGHRS; CDR2 reads YFSETQ. Unmatched junction bases numbered 6, after V lost 5 bases and J lost 6 bases. This CDR3 has 14 amino acids. CDR3 coding DNA: TGCGCCAGCAGTCTCGAACAGGGGGCCGGGGAGCTGTTTTTT. It specifies CASSLEQGAGELFF. Variable domain in full (rest from reference TRBV5-1 and TRBJ2-2): KAGVTQTPRYLIKTRGQQVTLSCSPISGHRSVSWYQQTPGQGLQFLFEYFSETQRNKGNFPGRFSGRQFSNSRSEMNVSTLELGDSALYLCASSLEQGAGELFFGEGSRLTVL.

CDR3 nucleotides: TGTGCCAGCGGCGGAGTGGGAACCTACGAGCAGTACTTC. Translated, it gives CASGGVGTYEQYF. The V and J genes are TRBV2 and TRBJ2-7; no firm D call. The ends were cut back, 8 bases at V and 2 bases at J, with 13 bases in the middle. Germline CDR1 reads SNHLY; CDR2 reads FYNNEI. The CDR3 is 13 residues long.

The CDR3 region has the DNA TGTGCCAGCAGCTTAGACGACGTGGGAGGCTACACCTTC. Translating it yields CASSLDDVGGYTF. The chain employs TRBV7-9 and TRBJ1-2; no firm D call. This CDR3 spans 13 amino acids. V dropped 1 base and J dropped 8 bases, with 11 bases sitting between them. Germline V gives CDR1 SEHNR, CDR2 FQNEAQ (reference sequence).

This clone showed up just once. The rearrangement joins TRBV11-3 to TRBJ2-1; D is ambiguous. CDR3 size: 13 residues. V was clipped by 2 bases and J by 10 bases, with 12 bases between them. Germline CDR1 is SGHNT and CDR2 is YENEEA. CDR3 sequence reads: CASSLSDDGEQFF. The CDR3 DNA sequence: TGTGCCAGCAGCTTAAGTGACGACGGGGAGCAGTTCTTC.

This clone occurred a few times. The chain is built from TRBV5-1 and TRBJ2-7; possibly TRBD2 for D (5 bases). Trimming left V 1 base short and J 0 bases short, with 14 bases between. CDR1 and CDR2 (germline): SGHRS, YFSETQ. The CDR3 covers 16 residues. This CDR3 is CASSLSAGLPSYEQYF. CDR3 sequence (DNA): TGCGCCAGCAGCTTGAGTGCTGGACTCCCCTCCTACGAGCAGTACTTC.

The rearrangement uses TRBV12-5 and TRBJ2-3, with TRBD1 matching over 8 bases. In germline, CDR1 is LGHNT, CDR2 FRNRAP. This CDR3 is 17 amino acids long. V gave up 3 bases and J gave up 3 bases; unmatched junction bases: 11. This CDR3 is CASGLKLDGQGTDTQYF. The CDR3 DNA is TGTGCTAGTGGTTTAAAATTAGACGGACAGGGAACAGATACGCAGTATTTT.

V is TRBV5-1 and J is TRBJ2-7; 11 positions agree with TRBD2. J gave up 6 bases and V 5 bases, and 4 bases lay outside the gene matches. Germline assignment: CDR1 SGHRS and CDR2 YFSETQ. The CDR3 sequence is 13 residues long. Here the CDR3 DNA reads TGCGCCAGCAGGTTAGCGGGGGGGAGCGAGCAGTACTTC. Translated, it gives CASRLAGGSEQYF.

The V and J genes are TRBV2 and TRBJ1-5; TRBD1 is a possible D gene (5 bases). Trimming took off 7 bases at V and 7 bases at J, with 14 bases between the two ends. CDR1 is SNHLY, CDR2 FYNNEI, per germline. The CDR3 is 13 amino acids. CDR3 bases: TGTGCCAGCACGTGGGGCAGGGAGCAGCCCCAGCATTTT. Translating it yields CASTWGREQPQHF.

This chain uses TRBV4-2 with TRBJ2-5; tentatively, D is TRBD2 (6 bases). The V gene's germline CDR1 is LGHNA and CDR2 YNFKEQ. CDR3 size: 14 residues. V gave up 1 base and J gave up 7 bases, with 13 bases separating them. The CDR3 nucleotides read TGTGCCAGCAGCCAAGGCCCGGGGGAAGGGACCCAGTACTTC. Protein product: CASSQGPGEGTQYF.

This chain connects TRBV9 to TRBJ2-2; D is undetermined. Germline CDR1 is SGDLS and CDR2 is YYNGEE. V was shortened by 0 bases and J by 1 base, with 7 bases between the two germline ends. This CDR3 has 15 residues. The CDR3 region has the DNA TGTGCCAGCAGCGTAGTGGCAGGGAACACCGGGGAGCTGTTTTTT. Translating gives CASSVVAGNTGELFF. The full variable domain, its missing parts supplied by reference TRBV9 and TRBJ2-2, is DSGVTQTPKHLITATGQRVTLRCSPRSGDLSVYWYQQSLDQGLQFLIQYYNGEERAKGNILERFSAQQFPDLHSELNLSSLELGDSALYFCASSVVAGNTGELFFGEGSRLTVL.

V usage is TRBV6-5 and J usage is TRBJ1-2, with D maybe TRBD1 (5 bases). The CDR3 extends over 13 amino acids. V lost 4 bases and J lost 3, with 9 bases in between. Germline V lookup: CDR1 MNHEY, CDR2 SVGAGI. DNA of the CDR3: TGTGCCAGCAGTTTGACAGACGACTATGGCTACACCTTC. Translated: CASSLTDDYGYTF.

The genes are TRBV29-1 and TRBJ2-5, with TRBD1 identical over 7 bases. Trimming cost V 4 bases and J 3 bases; bases outside gene matches: 2. The CDR3 loop spans 12 amino acids. Germline V lookup: CDR1 SQVTM, CDR2 ANQGSEA. CDR3 nucleotide sequence: TGCAGCGTTGGGACAGGTGAAGAGACCCAGTACTTC. Its translation is CSVGTGEETQYF.